These T cell receptor beta chains were read from a single sample in a study of PD-1 blockade in classical Hodgkin lymphoma. This table comes from immunoSEQ multiplex PCR, and its TCRdb copy is limited to in-frame clones, with some not included. The sample holds some 58,000 clones, about 89% seen once. The input for sequencing was peripheral blood mononuclear cells (PBMCs), taken before the fourth cycle of nivolumab. The origin of the receptors is a human donor with classical Hodgkin lymphoma. The conserved cysteine and the conserved F or W are not part of the CDR3 here. Some rows have no size entry. The others give once, few or many, or a class for an expanded clone.

J gene | clone size | V gene | CDR3 protein
TRBJ1-4 | - | TRBV7-8 | ASSLGGVANEKLF
TRBJ1-1 | - | TRBV7-2 | ASSPQGLTEAF
TRBJ2-5 | - | TRBV6-5 | ASGVGWQETQY
TRBJ2-1 | medium-sized | TRBV13 | ASSLGFTNEQF
TRBJ1-2 | - | TRBV6-1 | ASTRTDSFYGYT
TRBJ2-2 | - | TRBV6-6 | ASSERDPPAGELF
TRBJ2-6 | - | TRBV7-9 | ASFGANVLT
TRBJ1-5 | once | TRBV6-6 | ASSRTSNQPQH
TRBJ2-6 | - | TRBV6-5 | ASSYLVGAGANVLT
TRBJ1-3 | - | TRBV2 | ASSDPGVGNTIY
TRBJ1-2 | - | TRBV19 | ASSVGGGANYGYT
TRBJ2-3 | once | TRBV11-2 | ASSLGPGLAGTDTQY
TRBJ1-1 | - | TRBV27 | ASSAGGGPAEAF
TRBJ2-7 | - | TRBV7-2 | ASSLRPGQLNSYEQY
TRBJ2-2 | - | TRBV6-6 | ASSLDSYTGELF
TRBJ2-1 | - | TRBV18 | ASSRKTSNEQF
TRBJ2-3 | - | TRBV5-1 | ASTLEGAATDTQY
TRBJ1-5 | - | TRBV5-4 | ASSFMGTGGEHQH
TRBJ1-1 | - | TRBV4-1 | ASRGGQNTEAF
TRBJ2-7 | - | TRBV18 | ASSPGAGISVGYEQY
TRBJ1-5 | - | TRBV19 | ASHRGGWDQPQH
TRBJ1-6 | - | TRBV15 | ATSRGVNSPLH
TRBJ2-1 | - | TRBV10-1 | ASSVGGANEQF
TRBJ1-1 | - | TRBV5-4 | ASGGEPLNTEAF
TRBJ2-1 | few | TRBV6-6 | ASSPPGQDHNEQF
TRBJ1-1 | - | TRBV6-1 | ASSEVRGAPAF
TRBJ1-1 | - | TRBV10-2 | ASSDKDRRTEAF
TRBJ1-4 | - | TRBV5-1 | ASSYGDRDGEKLF
TRBJ1-4 | once | TRBV11-2 | ASSLVDRGRENEKLF
TRBJ1-1 | - | TRBV6-1 | ASSELSYEAF
TRBJ2-5 | - | TRBV2 | ASRGGEETQY
TRBJ1-1 | - | TRBV11-2 | ASSLGTGKNTEAF
TRBJ1-1 | - | TRBV27 | ASSLRVRDSITEAF
TRBJ1-2 | - | TRBV18 | ASSPDSGGGYGYT
TRBJ1-4 | - | TRBV5-1 | ASSFTGLRGEKLF
TRBJ1-5 | - | TRBV4-2 | ASSPTGQGARGVVSAYSNQPQH
TRBJ2-3 | - | TRBV4-1 | ASSQETAADTQY